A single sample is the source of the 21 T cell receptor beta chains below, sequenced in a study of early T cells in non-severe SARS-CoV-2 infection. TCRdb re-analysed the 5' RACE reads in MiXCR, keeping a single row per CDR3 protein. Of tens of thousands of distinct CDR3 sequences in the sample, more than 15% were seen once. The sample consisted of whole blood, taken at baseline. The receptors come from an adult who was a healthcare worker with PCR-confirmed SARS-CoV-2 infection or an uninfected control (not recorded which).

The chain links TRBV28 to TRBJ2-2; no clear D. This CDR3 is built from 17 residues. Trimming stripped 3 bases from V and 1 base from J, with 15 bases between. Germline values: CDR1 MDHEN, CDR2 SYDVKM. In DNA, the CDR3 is TGTGCCAGCAGTTTCCCACCCGGGCAGGTGAACACCGGGGAGCTGTTTTTT. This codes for CASSFPPGQVNTGELFF.

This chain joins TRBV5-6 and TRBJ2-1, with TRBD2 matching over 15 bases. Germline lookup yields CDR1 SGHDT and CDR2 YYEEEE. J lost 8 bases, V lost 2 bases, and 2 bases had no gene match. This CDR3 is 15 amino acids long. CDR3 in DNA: TGTGCCAGCAGCTTCGGGACTAGCGGGAGGTATGAGCAGTTCTTC. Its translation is CASSFGTSGRYEQFF.

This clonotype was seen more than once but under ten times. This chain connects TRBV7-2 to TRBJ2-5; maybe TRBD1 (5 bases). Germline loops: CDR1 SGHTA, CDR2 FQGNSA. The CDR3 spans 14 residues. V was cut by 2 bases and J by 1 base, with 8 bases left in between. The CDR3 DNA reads TGTGCCAGCAGCTTAAAGGGGTCCCAAGAGACCCAGTACTTC. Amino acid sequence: CASSLKGSQETQYF.

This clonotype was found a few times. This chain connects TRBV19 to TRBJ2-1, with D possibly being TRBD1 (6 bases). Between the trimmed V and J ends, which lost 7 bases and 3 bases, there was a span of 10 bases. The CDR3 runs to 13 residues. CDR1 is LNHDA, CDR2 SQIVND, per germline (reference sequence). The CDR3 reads CASKAGDYNEQFF. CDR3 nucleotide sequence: TGTGCCAGTAAGGCAGGGGACTACAATGAGCAGTTCTTC.

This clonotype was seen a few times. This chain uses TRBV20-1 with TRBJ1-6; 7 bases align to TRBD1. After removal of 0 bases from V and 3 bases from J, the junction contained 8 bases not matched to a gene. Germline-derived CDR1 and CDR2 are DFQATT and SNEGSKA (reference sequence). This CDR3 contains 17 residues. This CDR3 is CSARDWSTGVYNSPLHF. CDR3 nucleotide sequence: TGCAGTGCTAGAGATTGGTCAACAGGGGTCTATAATTCACCCCTCCACTTT.

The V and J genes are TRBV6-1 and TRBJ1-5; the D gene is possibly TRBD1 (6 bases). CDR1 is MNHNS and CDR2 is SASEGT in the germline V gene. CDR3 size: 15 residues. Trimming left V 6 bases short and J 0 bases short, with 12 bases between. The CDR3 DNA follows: TGTGCCAGCAGAGGACAGACAAATAGCAATCAGCCCCAGCATTTT. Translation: CASRGQTNSNQPQHF.

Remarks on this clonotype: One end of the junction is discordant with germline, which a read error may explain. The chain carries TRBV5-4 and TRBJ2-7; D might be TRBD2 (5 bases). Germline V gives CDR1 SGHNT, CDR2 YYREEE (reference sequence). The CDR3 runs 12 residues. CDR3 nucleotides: TGTGCCAGCAGCTTTGGATTCTCCGAGGGTCACTTC. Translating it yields CASSFGFSEGHF.

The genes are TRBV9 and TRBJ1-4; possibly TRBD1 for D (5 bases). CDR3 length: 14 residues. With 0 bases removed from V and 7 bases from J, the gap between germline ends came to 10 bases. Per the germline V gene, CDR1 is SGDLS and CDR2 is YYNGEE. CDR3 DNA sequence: TGTGCCAGCAGCGTAGAAGGGGAAGGTGAAAAACTGTTTTTT. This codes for CASSVEGEGEKLFF.

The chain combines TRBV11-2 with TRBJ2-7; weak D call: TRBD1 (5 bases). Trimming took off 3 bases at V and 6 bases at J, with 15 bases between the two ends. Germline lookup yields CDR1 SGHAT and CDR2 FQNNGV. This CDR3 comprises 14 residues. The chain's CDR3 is CASSLAETDFEQYF. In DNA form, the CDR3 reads TGTGCCAGCAGCTTGGCCGAGACAGACTTCGAGCAGTACTTC.

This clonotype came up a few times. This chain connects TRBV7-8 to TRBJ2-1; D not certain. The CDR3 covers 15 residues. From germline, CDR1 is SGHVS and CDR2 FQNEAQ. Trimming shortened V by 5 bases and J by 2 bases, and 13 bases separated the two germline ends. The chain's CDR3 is CASSPRTAPYNEQFF. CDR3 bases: TGTGCCAGCAGCCCCCGGACGGCCCCCTACAATGAGCAGTTCTTC.

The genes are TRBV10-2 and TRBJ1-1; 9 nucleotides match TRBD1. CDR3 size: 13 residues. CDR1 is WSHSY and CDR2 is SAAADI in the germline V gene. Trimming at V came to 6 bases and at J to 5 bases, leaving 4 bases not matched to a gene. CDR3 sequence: CASRGQGWTEAFF. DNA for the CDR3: TGCGCCAGCAGGGGACAGGGTTGGACTGAAGCTTTCTTT.

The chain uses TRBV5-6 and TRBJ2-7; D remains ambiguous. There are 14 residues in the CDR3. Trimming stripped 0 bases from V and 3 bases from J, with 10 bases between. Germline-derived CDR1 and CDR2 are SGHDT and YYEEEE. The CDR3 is CASSLGQTFYEQYF. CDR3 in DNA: TGTGCCAGCAGCTTGGGGCAGACATTCTACGAGCAGTACTTC.

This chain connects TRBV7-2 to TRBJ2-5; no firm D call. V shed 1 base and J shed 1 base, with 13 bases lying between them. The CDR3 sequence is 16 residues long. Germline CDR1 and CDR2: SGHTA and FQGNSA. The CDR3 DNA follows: TGTGCCAGCAGCTTAGGTACAGCCTGGGCCCAAGAGACCCAGTACTTC. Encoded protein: CASSLGTAWAQETQYF.

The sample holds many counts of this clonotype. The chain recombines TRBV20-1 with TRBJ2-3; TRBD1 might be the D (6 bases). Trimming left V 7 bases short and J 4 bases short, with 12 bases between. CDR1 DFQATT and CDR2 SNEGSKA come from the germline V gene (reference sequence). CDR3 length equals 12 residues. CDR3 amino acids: CSVRQVADTQYF. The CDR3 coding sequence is TGCAGTGTCAGACAGGTTGCAGATACGCAGTATTTT.

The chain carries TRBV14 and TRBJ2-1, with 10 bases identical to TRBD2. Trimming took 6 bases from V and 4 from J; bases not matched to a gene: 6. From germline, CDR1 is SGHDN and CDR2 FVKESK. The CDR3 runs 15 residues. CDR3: CASSPLAGEYNEQFF. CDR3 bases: TGTGCCAGCAGTCCTCTAGCGGGGGAATACAATGAGCAGTTCTTC.

The CDR3 reads CASTPAAGGVTF. CDR3 in DNA: TGTGCCAGCACCCCAGCGGCGGGGGGCGTCACCTTC. The chain employs TRBV28 and TRBJ1-2; D perhaps matches TRBD1 (6 bases). The CDR3 is 12 residues long. V lost 7 bases to trimming and J lost 13 bases, with 19 bases between them. In germline, CDR1 is MDHEN, CDR2 SYDVKM.

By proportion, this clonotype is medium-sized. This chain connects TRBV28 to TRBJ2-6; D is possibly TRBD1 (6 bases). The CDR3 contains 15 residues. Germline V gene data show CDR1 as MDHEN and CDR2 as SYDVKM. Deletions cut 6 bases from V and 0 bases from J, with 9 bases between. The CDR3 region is CASSPDSSGANVLTF. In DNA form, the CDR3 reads TGTGCCAGCAGCCCGGACAGCTCTGGGGCCAACGTCCTGACTTTC.

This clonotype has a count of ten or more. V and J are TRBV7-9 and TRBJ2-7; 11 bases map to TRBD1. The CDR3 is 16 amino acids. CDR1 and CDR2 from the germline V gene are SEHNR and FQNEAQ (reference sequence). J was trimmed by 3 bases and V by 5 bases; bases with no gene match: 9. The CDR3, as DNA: TGTGCCAGCAGCCATGTCTTTGGGACAGGGGGCTACGAGCAGTACTTC. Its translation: CASSHVFGTGGYEQYF.

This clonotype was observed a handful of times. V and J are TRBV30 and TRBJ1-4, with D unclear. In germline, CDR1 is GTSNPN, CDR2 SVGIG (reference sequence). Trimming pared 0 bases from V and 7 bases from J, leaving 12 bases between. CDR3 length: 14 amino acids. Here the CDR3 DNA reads TGTGCCTGGAGTGTGGTGGATAGCTCTGAAAAACTGTTTTTT. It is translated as CAWSVVDSSEKLFF.

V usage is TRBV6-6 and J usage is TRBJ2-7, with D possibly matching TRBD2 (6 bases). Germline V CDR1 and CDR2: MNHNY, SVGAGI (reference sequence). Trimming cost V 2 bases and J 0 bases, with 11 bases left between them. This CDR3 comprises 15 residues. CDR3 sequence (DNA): TGTGCCAGCAGTTACGGGGGGACCAGCTCCTACGAGCAGTACTTC. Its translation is CASSYGGTSSYEQYF.

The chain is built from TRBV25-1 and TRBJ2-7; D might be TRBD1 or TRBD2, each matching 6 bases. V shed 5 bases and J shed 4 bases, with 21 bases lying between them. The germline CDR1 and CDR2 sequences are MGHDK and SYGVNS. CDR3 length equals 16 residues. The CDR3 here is CASSPSYGGREYEQYF. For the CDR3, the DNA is TGTGCCAGCAGTCCTTCCTATGGGGGGCGCGAATACGAGCAGTACTTC.